Shown below are 14 T cell receptor beta chains from a single sample sequenced in a study of cytomegalovirus exposure and HLA in healthy donors. Primers for the PCR totalled 60 Vbeta and 13 Jbeta. Here immunoSEQ multiplex PCR was the method, and the copy in TCRdb shows in-frame clones only, minus some. The sample holds around 110,000 clones. The sample comprised PBMCs. The receptors were gathered from a middle-aged man in good health and CMV-seropositive.

V gene TRBV6-1 combines with J gene TRBJ2-5, with TRBD1 matching over 7 bases. The J call may be incorrect, as the DNA end agrees better with TRBJ2-7. This CDR3 is 14 amino acids long. Germline V lookup: CDR1 MNHNS, CDR2 SASEGT. As DNA, the CDR3 is TGTGCCAGCAGTGCCCTGACAGGGCCCTACGAGCAGTACTTC. Encoded protein: CASSALTGPYEQYF.

The V and J genes are TRBV12-5 and TRBJ2-5, with 8 nucleotides matching TRBD1. The J call may not be correct, given that the DNA end is closer to TRBJ2-7. Germline-derived CDR1 and CDR2 are LGHNT and FRNRAP. The CDR3 loop spans 15 amino acids. CDR3 nucleotides: TGTGCTAGTGGTTTTGGGACAGGAGGGGCCTACGAGCAGTACTTC. As protein: CASGFGTGGAYEQYF.

The chain couples TRBV7-9 to TRBJ2-7; weak D call: TRBD1 (5 bases). V was cut by 1 base and J by 1 base, with 14 bases left in between. Germline loops: CDR1 SEHNR, CDR2 FQNEAQ (reference sequence). The CDR3 loop spans 16 amino acids. CDR3 coding DNA: TGTGCCAGCAGCTTAGATGACAGCCCTGGGTCCTACGAGCAGTACTTC. As protein: CASSLDDSPGSYEQYF. The whole variable domain, filled in from reference TRBV7-9 and TRBJ2-7, reads DTGVSQNPRHKITKRGQNVTFRCDPISEHNRLYWYRQTLGQGPEFLTYFQNEAQLEKSRLLSDRFSAERPKGSFSTLEIQRTEQGDSAMYLCASSLDDSPGSYEQYFGPGTRLTVT.

The chain is built from TRBV28 and TRBJ1-2, with unresolved D. Looked up from germline, CDR1 is MDHEN and CDR2 is SYDVKM. Trimming took 4 bases from V and 7 from J, leaving 28 bases between them. The CDR3 spans 18 residues. CDR3 protein: CASSSVEARTPSVGGYTF. The CDR3 DNA sequence: TGTGCCAGCAGTTCCGTTGAAGCCAGGACTCCCTCTGTTGGTGGCTACACCTTC.

This chain connects TRBV6-1 to TRBJ2-7; no definite D call. The CDR3 sequence is 12 residues long. The germline V and J ends were trimmed by 3 bases and 3 bases, with 6 bases remaining between them. From germline, CDR1 is MNHNS and CDR2 SASEGT. Here the CDR3 reads CASSDLRYEQYF. DNA for the CDR3: TGTGCCAGCAGTGACCTTCGCTACGAGCAGTACTTC.

The rearrangement uses TRBV6-1 and TRBJ2-7, with a possible D match to TRBD1 (5 bases). There are 11 residues in the CDR3. Germline V lookup: CDR1 MNHNS, CDR2 SASEGT. With 6 bases removed from V and 3 bases from J, the gap between germline ends came to 6 bases. CDR3 nucleotides: TGTGCCAGCAGGGACAACTACGAGCAGTACTTC. Translation gives CASRDNYEQYF.

The chain has TRBV5-4 and TRBJ2-2, with a tentative D call TRBD1 (6 bases). The V and J ends lost 4 bases and 5 bases respectively, with 18 bases between them. CDR1 SGHNT and CDR2 YYREEE come from the germline V gene (reference sequence). The CDR3 is 16 amino acids. The DNA for the CDR3 is TGTGCCAGCAGCCCGGGTGGGGGCGGACCGACCGGGGAGCTGTTTTTT. Encoded protein: CASSPGGGGPTGELFF. Full variable domain (missing parts from reference TRBV5-4 and TRBJ2-2): ETGVTQSPTHLIKTRGQQVTLRCSSQSGHNTVSWYQQALGQGPQFIFQYYREEENGRGNFPPRFSGLQFPNYSSELNVNALELDDSALYLCASSPGGGGPTGELFFGEGSRLTVL.

The rearrangement links TRBV7-6 to TRBJ1-4, with TRBD1 matching over 7 bases. V lost 3 bases, J lost 0 bases, and 7 bases stayed unmatched. Germline CDR1 is SGHVS and CDR2 is FNYEAQ. The CDR3 is 17 residues long. DNA of the CDR3: TGTGCCAGCAGCTTTCGACAGGGTCAAGCAACTAATGAAAAACTGTTTTTT. The encoded protein is CASSFRQGQATNEKLFF.

The J gene is TRBJ2-7, the V gene TRBV5-1; D possibly corresponds to TRBD1 (5 bases). This CDR3 spans 15 amino acids. V shed 8 bases and J shed 7 bases, with 25 bases lying between them. Per the germline V gene, CDR1 is SGHRS and CDR2 is YFSETQ. CDR3 sequence reads: CASTQFNSRVGEQYF. The CDR3 DNA reads as TGCGCCAGTACGCAGTTCAATTCCAGGGTGGGGGAGCAGTACTTC.

The chain joins TRBV5-1 to TRBJ1-1; D unclear. V lost 3 bases, J lost 5 bases, and 14 bases lay in between. Germline CDR1 is SGHRS and CDR2 is YFSETQ. The CDR3 totals 14 residues. The CDR3 DNA is TGCGCCAGCAGCTCCCTGGGAGGGCGTACTGAAGCTTTCTTT. As protein: CASSSLGGRTEAFF.

This chain connects TRBV11-2 to TRBJ2-7; D is perhaps TRBD2 (5 bases). Germline V gene data show CDR1 as SGHAT and CDR2 as FQNNGV. V gave up 0 bases and J gave up 2 bases, with 11 bases separating them. This CDR3 is 15 amino acids long. CDR3 amino acids: CASSLDASLTYEQYF. CDR3 DNA: TGTGCCAGCAGCTTAGATGCTAGCCTAACCTACGAGCAGTACTTC.

The CDR3 is CASSQDGLATPKYEQYF. The CDR3 nucleotides are TGCGCCAGCAGCCAAGATGGGTTAGCGACTCCAAAATACGAGCAGTACTTC. The rearrangement joins TRBV4-3 to TRBJ2-7; maybe TRBD2 (5 bases). Germline assignment: CDR1 LGHNA and CDR2 YSLEER. V was shortened by 0 bases and J by 4 bases, with 19 bases between the two germline ends. The CDR3 loop spans 17 amino acids.

V usage is TRBV7-8 and J usage is TRBJ2-7, with 8 bases matching TRBD1. Germline-derived CDR1 and CDR2 are SGHVS and FQNEAQ. The length of the CDR3 is 16 residues. Losses at the gene ends were 4 bases for V and 6 bases for J; bases not matched to a gene: 14. The CDR3 DNA follows: TGTGCCAGCAGCTCCCGACGGACAGGGTCAATCTCCGAGCAGTACTTC. This sequence encodes CASSSRRTGSISEQYF.

This chain joins TRBV19 and TRBJ2-3, with TRBD2 matching over 8 bases. Germline CDR1 and CDR2: LNHDA and SQIVND (reference sequence). J lost 0 bases, V lost 3 bases, and 5 bases had no gene match. There are 16 residues in the CDR3. Written as DNA, the CDR3 is TGTGCCAGTAGTATTCCCACGGGAGGGAGCACAGATACGCAGTATTTT. This translates into CASSIPTGGSTDTQYF.